The clone carrying this T cell receptor (beta chain) was recorded many times. What it recognizes is unknown. This record comes from a study of neurological immune-mediated disorders. Findings and caveats of the study: Multiple sclerosis was found to have the least TCR clonal expansion, below healthy controls, and HTLV-1-associated myelopathy the most.

Synthesis of cDNA used 5'RACE (with 10-nucleotide random UMIs). TCRdb used MiXCR to reprocess the 5' RACE reads, holding one entry per CDR3 protein. The sample carries some 46,000 distinct CDR3 sequences, 9% to 12% recorded once. CDR3 length: 13 residues. Per the germline V gene, CDR1 is SGHTA and CDR2 is FQGNSA. The germline V and J ends were trimmed by 2 bases and 6 bases, with 10 bases remaining between them. The gene calls are TRBV7-2 and TRBJ1-1, with D possibly being TRBD1 (6 bases). This receptor was obtained from an older man with HTLV-1-associated myelopathy (HAM/TSP). Material for sequencing was PBMCs. CDR3 sequence: CASSLQGKAEAFF. The CDR3, as DNA: TGTGCCAGCAGCTTACAGGGGAAGGCTGAAGCTTTCTTT. The whole variable domain, remainder taken from reference TRBV7-2 and TRBJ1-1, is GAGVSQSPSNKVTEKGKDVELRCDPISGHTALYWYRQSLGQGLEFLIYFQGNSAPDKSGLPSDRFSAERTGGSVSTLTIQRTQQEDSAVYLCASSLQGKAEAFFGQGTRLTVV.